Listed below are T cell receptor beta chains from one sample, sequenced in a study of tumor-infiltrating lymphocytes in oesophageal squamous cell carcinoma. TCRdb ran MiXCR on the PCR reads and lists one entry per CDR3 protein. The table records just under 20,000 distinct CDR3 sequences, around two fifths of them present only once. The sequencing sample was made of normal esophageal tissue next to the tumor. These receptors all stem from a male donor with esophageal squamous cell carcinoma. CDR3s include the opening cysteine and the closing phenylalanine or tryptophan. D genes are given only for firm matches. Size tells how often a clone was seen (once, few, many) or the class of an expanded clone, and some rows leave it out.

j_call: TRBJ1-2
v_call: TRBV6-2/TRBV6-3
d_call: NA
clone_size: few
cdr3_aa: CASSGSVASGYTF
cdr3_nt: TGTGCCAGCAGTGGTTCGGTCGCTTCAGGCTACACCTTC

j_call: TRBJ2-3
v_call: TRBV28
d_call: NA
clone_size: NA
cdr3_aa: CASSLGGTGYTDTQYF
cdr3_nt: TGTGCCAGCAGTTTAGGGGGAACAGGGTACACAGATACGCAGTATTTT

j_call: TRBJ2-7
v_call: TRBV7-3
d_call: NA
clone_size: NA
cdr3_aa: CASSLTGPSYEQYF
cdr3_nt: TGTGCCAGCAGCTTAACAGGACCCTCCTACGAGCAGTACTTC

j_call: TRBJ2-1
v_call: TRBV5-1
d_call: NA
clone_size: NA
cdr3_aa: CASSLAERPSYNEQFF
cdr3_nt: TGCGCCAGCAGCTTGGCCGAAAGACCCTCCTACAATGAGCAGTTCTTC

j_call: TRBJ2-4
v_call: TRBV19
d_call: NA
clone_size: NA
cdr3_aa: CASSRSPAKNIQYF
cdr3_nt: TGTGCCAGTAGTCGATCGCCGGCCAAAAACATTCAGTACTTC

j_call: TRBJ2-3
v_call: TRBV5-1
d_call: NA
clone_size: NA
cdr3_aa: CASSTPDGLVTPTQYF
cdr3_nt: TGCGCCAGCAGCACACCAGACGGTCTCGTAACCCCAACGCAGTATTTT

j_call: TRBJ2-1
v_call: TRBV7-2
d_call: TRBD2
clone_size: NA
cdr3_aa: CASSLAGTSGSVMYEQHF
cdr3_nt: TGTGCCAGCAGCTTAGCTGGGACTAGCGGGAGCGTAATGTACGAGCAGCACTTT

j_call: TRBJ2-1
v_call: TRBV27
d_call: TRBD2
clone_size: NA
cdr3_aa: CASKLAGGHEQFF
cdr3_nt: TGTGCCAGCAAGCTAGCGGGGGGGCATGAGCAGTTCTTC

j_call: TRBJ1-1
v_call: TRBV10-3
d_call: NA
clone_size: NA
cdr3_aa: CAISASTGKNTEAFF
cdr3_nt: TGTGCCATCAGTGCGTCGACAGGCAAGAACACTGAAGCTTTCTTT

j_call: TRBJ1-2
v_call: TRBV28
d_call: TRBD1
clone_size: many
cdr3_aa: CASSTGTGGRYGYTF
cdr3_nt: TGTGCCAGCAGTACCGGGACAGGGGGCCGCTATGGCTACACCTTC

j_call: TRBJ2-1
v_call: TRBV18
d_call: NA
clone_size: NA
cdr3_aa: CASSQSGVDEQFF
cdr3_nt: TGTGCCAGCTCACAATCAGGGGTCGATGAGCAGTTCTTC

j_call: TRBJ1-1
v_call: TRBV12-3/TRBV12-4
d_call: TRBD1
clone_size: few
cdr3_aa: CASSTQTGGTEAFF
cdr3_nt: TGTGCCAGCAGTACCCAAACAGGGGGGACTGAAGCTTTCTTT